Shown below are 9 T cell receptor beta chains from a single sample sequenced in a study of T cell clonotyping in hematopoietic cell transplantation. Libraries were prepared by immunoSEQ multiplex PCR; TCRdb keeps only in-frame clonotypes and omits some of them. The data show around 17,000 clones, with around 90% seen just once and about 5% held by the top ten. Sequenced sample: peripheral blood mononuclear cells. The receptors were sampled from a man aged 35-49 years in good health. Some clones in this sample may be carry-over from other donors' samples.

The chain employs TRBV4-3 and TRBJ1-1; D might be TRBD1 (5 bases). This CDR3 contains 14 residues. Germline V gene sequence: CDR1 LGHNA, CDR2 YSLEER. V lost 4 bases and J 1 base, leaving 10 bases between the germline ends. CDR3 in amino acids: CASSLGGWNTEAFF. The DNA for the CDR3 is TGCGCCAGCAGCCTTGGGGGGTGGAACACTGAAGCTTTCTTT.

The V call is TRBV5-1, the J call TRBJ2-1, with D possibly matching TRBD2 (6 bases). This CDR3 region has 13 residues. V shed 4 bases and J shed 13 bases, with 18 bases lying between them. Germline CDR1 SGHRS, CDR2 YFSETQ. Here the CDR3 DNA reads TGCGCCAGCAGCGGGACCGGGGGACGCCATCAGTTCTTC. Encoded protein: CASSGTGGRHQFF.

The chain uses TRBV2 and TRBJ2-5; 9 positions agree with TRBD2. Germline lookup yields CDR1 SNHLY and CDR2 FYNNEI. V trimming: 8 bases; J trimming: 3 bases; junction bases outside the gene matches: 7. This CDR3 has 14 amino acids. CDR3 nucleotides: TGTGCCAGCCCCGGGGCTAGCGGGGAAGAGACCCAGTACTTC. Amino acids: CASPGASGEETQYF.

Written as DNA, the CDR3 is TGCGCCAGCAGCTTGGGTATAGGGGGGAACGAGCAGTACTTC. Protein: CASSLGIGGNEQYF. V is TRBV5-1 and J is TRBJ2-7; perhaps D is TRBD1 or TRBD2 (6 bases each). Germline values: CDR1 SGHRS, CDR2 YFSETQ. V lost 0 bases, J lost 5 bases, and 12 bases lay in between. This CDR3 has 14 amino acids. Full variable domain (remainder filled in from reference TRBV5-1 and TRBJ2-7): KAGVTQTPRYLIKTRGQQVTLSCSPISGHRSVSWYQQTPGQGLQFLFEYFSETQRNKGNFPGRFSGRQFSNSRSEMNVSTLELGDSALYLCASSLGIGGNEQYFGPGTRLTVT.

This chain uses TRBV25-1 with TRBJ2-3; 8 bases are shared with TRBD2. With 5 bases clipped from V and 5 bases from J, the junction kept 3 bases outside the gene matches. The germline CDR1 and CDR2 sequences are MGHDK and SYGVNS. The CDR3 covers 13 residues. The DNA of the CDR3 is TGTGCCAGCAGTTTCAGCGGGGGAGATACGCAGTATTTT. Translated: CASSFSGGDTQYF.

The chain joins TRBV4-3 to TRBJ2-5, with a possible D match to TRBD2 (6 bases). Germline V gives CDR1 LGHNA, CDR2 YSLEER. V was pared by 0 bases and J by 2 bases, with 10 bases between. The CDR3 extends over 15 amino acids. CDR3 nucleotide sequence: TGCGCCAGCAGCCAAGATTGGGACTTACAAGAGACCCAGTACTTC. Translated: CASSQDWDLQETQYF.

The CDR3 protein is CASSERGGMGKNIQYF. CDR3 DNA: TGTGCCAGCAGTGAACGAGGGGGGATGGGCAAAAACATTCAGTACTTC. V gene TRBV25-1 combines with J gene TRBJ2-4, with D possibly being TRBD1 or TRBD2 (6 bases each). Germline V CDR1 and CDR2: MGHDK, SYGVNS. This CDR3 is built from 16 residues. The V end lost 2 bases, the J end lost 3 bases, and 14 bases lay between the germline ends.

The genes are TRBV27 and TRBJ2-2; D may correspond to TRBD1 or TRBD2 (6 bases each). The CDR3 has 16 residues. The V gene lost 5 bases and the J gene lost 1 base, with 14 bases spanning the gap. Per germline, CDR1 MNHEY and CDR2 SMNVEV (reference sequence). In DNA form, the CDR3 reads TGTGCCAGCAGTACAGGGATTAGCGGGAACACCGGGGAGCTGTTTTTT. Translated, it gives CASSTGISGNTGELFF.

The J gene is TRBJ1-5, the V gene TRBV5-6; 12 positions agree with TRBD1. The CDR3 runs 16 residues. V shed 2 bases and J 6 bases; nucleotides not matched to a gene: 6. The V gene's germline CDR1 is SGHDT and CDR2 YYEEEE. CDR3 amino acids: CASSFSGTGGSQPQHF. The CDR3 DNA is TGTGCCAGCAGCTTCTCCGGGACAGGGGGCAGTCAGCCCCAGCATTTT.